Below, 26 T cell receptor beta chains from the same sample are listed, as sequenced in a study of blood T cells in healthy people across ages. Through a sample-barcoded 5' primer and a J-beta primer mix, a second PCR was run for about 6 to 11 cycles. TCRdb analysed the 5' RACE reads with MiXCR anew, one entry per CDR3 protein. The table includes fewer than 1.5 million distinct CDR3 sequences, roughly 40% detected once. Sequencing used blood. The source of these receptors is a young woman in good health.

The DNA for the CDR3 is TGTGCCAGCAGTGGTGACAATACGAACACTGAAGCTTTCTTT. It yields the protein CASSGDNTNTEAFF. V and J are TRBV6-1 and TRBJ1-1; D gene uncertain. The germline CDR1 and CDR2 sequences are MNHNS and SASEGT. V lost 4 bases and J lost 1, with 10 bases in between. The CDR3 length is 14 residues.

The chain couples TRBV15 to TRBJ2-7, with D possibly being TRBD1 (5 bases). This CDR3 is built from 13 residues. Germline CDR1 is LNHNV and CDR2 is YYDKDF (reference sequence). V was clipped by 2 bases and J by 3 bases, with 8 bases between them. The CDR3 loop reads CATSRQGIYEQYF. The DNA for the CDR3 is TGTGCCACCAGCAGACAGGGAATCTACGAGCAGTACTTC.

The sample holds many counts of this clonotype. This rearrangement joins TRBV4-1 to TRBJ1-2; D is uncertain. Germline loops: CDR1 MGHRA, CDR2 YSYEKL. This CDR3 is built from 15 residues. V was trimmed by 0 bases and J by 4 bases, leaving 12 bases between them. The DNA for the CDR3 is TGCGCCAGCAGCCAAGAGCCCACGGCAAGCTATGGCTACACCTTC. Its translation is CASSQEPTASYGYTF.

The chain couples TRBV27 to TRBJ2-7; D is ambiguous. This CDR3 contains 13 residues. Germline-derived CDR1 and CDR2 are MNHEY and SMNVEV (reference sequence). The germline V and J ends were trimmed by 8 bases and 0 bases, with 11 bases remaining between them. The chain's CDR3 is CASRGVRSYEQYF. The CDR3, as DNA: TGTGCCAGCCGAGGAGTGCGCTCCTACGAGCAGTACTTC.

This clonotype is a singleton in its sample. V gene TRBV18 combines with J gene TRBJ2-1, with D unresolved. The V end lost 3 bases, the J end lost 5 bases, and 8 bases lay between the germline ends. Germline V gene data show CDR1 as KGHSH and CDR2 as LQKENI. CDR3 length equals 13 residues. The CDR3 here is CASSPRPNNEQFF. CDR3 bases: TGTGCCAGCTCACCGCGGCCTAACAATGAGCAGTTCTTC.

The J gene is TRBJ1-1, the V gene TRBV27; the D gene is possibly TRBD1 (6 bases). Trimming shortened V by 6 bases and J by 6 bases, and 14 bases separated the two germline ends. Germline V gene lookup returns CDR1 MNHEY and CDR2 SMNVEV (reference sequence). The CDR3 length is 13 residues. The CDR3 coding sequence is TGTGCCAGCAGGGCAACAGGGTTCGCTGAAGCTTTCTTT. This encodes CASRATGFAEAFF.

About this clonotype itself: One end of the junction fails to match germline, which may point to a read error. This CDR3 reads CAGSFGGPNQETQYF. In DNA, the CDR3 is TGTGCCGGCAGTTTTGGGGGGCCCAACCAAGAGACCCAGTACTTC. The rearrangement links TRBV28 to TRBJ2-5; D tentatively fits TRBD1 or TRBD2 (6 bases each). The germline gives CDR1 MDHEN, CDR2 SYDVKM. The CDR3 loop spans 15 amino acids.

The V call is TRBV27, the J call TRBJ1-2; no clear D. The CDR3 consists of 13 residues. V lost 5 bases and J lost 8, with 15 bases in between. From germline, CDR1 is MNHEY and CDR2 SMNVEV (reference sequence). The CDR3 DNA follows: TGTGCCAGCAGTACCGAGCCCGGCTGGGGCTACACCTTC. This encodes CASSTEPGWGYTF.

The chain employs TRBV29-1 and TRBJ2-7; TRBD2 matches 8 bases. The CDR3 consists of 11 residues. Germline V gene data show CDR1 as SQVTM and CDR2 as ANQGSEA. After removal of 7 bases from V and 7 bases from J, the junction contained 6 bases not matched to a gene. Here the CDR3 DNA reads TGCAGCGCTGATAGCGGGATAGAGCAGTACTTC. Encoded protein: CSADSGIEQYF.

This clonotype turned up a few times. The chain combines TRBV6-5 with TRBJ1-2; D is perhaps TRBD1 (5 bases). Trimming removed 6 bases from V and 4 bases from J, with 21 bases in between. The germline CDR1 and CDR2 sequences are MNHEY and SVGAGI. The length of the CDR3 is 16 residues. The CDR3 coding sequence is TGTGCCAGCAGCCTCGGGTCACGGGGGGATCCCTATGGCTACACCTTC. It is translated as CASSLGSRGDPYGYTF.

This clonotype turned up a few times. The chain carries TRBV6-5 and TRBJ2-3; possibly TRBD1 for D (6 bases). The CDR3 is made up of 14 amino acids. The germline V gene encodes CDR1 MNHEY and CDR2 SVGAGI. V lost 7 bases and J 2 bases, leaving 13 bases between the germline ends. CDR3 bases: TGTGCCAGCAAACAGACAGGCCTCACAGATACGCAGTATTTT. Translation gives CASKQTGLTDTQYF.

This rearrangement joins TRBV28 to TRBJ2-1; a weak D match, TRBD2 (7 bases). From germline, CDR1 is MDHEN and CDR2 SYDVKM. With 7 bases removed from V and 3 bases from J, the gap between germline ends came to 16 bases. This CDR3 contains 15 residues. Here the CDR3 reads CASNPGGGGYNEQFF. The DNA of the CDR3 is TGTGCCAGCAACCCTGGGGGCGGGGGCTACAATGAGCAGTTCTTC.

This clonotype has at least ten counts. The V gene is TRBV29-1, the J gene TRBJ2-1; maybe TRBD1 (5 bases). The V end lost 4 bases, the J end lost 4 bases, and 8 bases lay between the germline ends. CDR3 length: 12 amino acids. Germline CDR1 is SQVTM and CDR2 is ANQGSEA. The CDR3 loop reads CSVGQGYNEQFF. Written as DNA, the CDR3 is TGCAGCGTTGGGCAGGGTTACAATGAGCAGTTCTTC.

CDR3 region: CATLNRQGASSGYTF. Here the CDR3 DNA reads TGTGCCACCCTCAACAGACAGGGGGCCAGTTCGGGCTACACCTTC. The chain has TRBV6-1 and TRBJ1-2; the match to TRBD1 covers 10 bases. J lost 8 bases, V lost 10 bases, and 16 bases had no gene match. CDR1 is MNHNS and CDR2 is SASEGT in the germline V gene. The CDR3 contains 15 residues.

J is TRBJ2-7 and V is TRBV28; unclear D gene. CDR1 is MDHEN and CDR2 is SYDVKM in the germline V gene. The CDR3 is made up of 12 amino acids. V lost 4 bases to trimming and J lost 3 bases, with 7 bases between them. Here the CDR3 reads CASSYQRYEQYF. The CDR3 DNA reads TGTGCCAGCAGTTACCAACGCTACGAGCAGTACTTC.

The chain has TRBV7-9 and TRBJ2-3; 8 bases fit TRBD2. The V gene's germline CDR1 is SEHNR and CDR2 FQNEAQ (reference sequence). The CDR3 is 16 amino acids. J lost 7 bases, V lost 1 base, and 10 bases had no gene match. The CDR3 DNA is TGTGCCAGCAGCTTAGTGGTAGCGGGGCCCATAAATACGCAGTATTTT. Translated, it gives CASSLVVAGPINTQYF.

This clonotype was observed a few times. The CDR3 DNA reads as TGCAGTGCTGGGACTAGTTGCGAGCAGTACTTC. Its translation: CSAGTSCEQYF. The rearrangement uses TRBV20-1 and TRBJ2-7, with TRBD2 matching over 8 bases. The CDR3 loop spans 11 amino acids. Germline V lookup: CDR1 DFQATT, CDR2 SNEGSKA (reference sequence). The V and J ends lost 5 bases and 6 bases, in that order; junction bases with no gene match: 3.

This sequence joins TRBV20-1 and TRBJ2-1; 9 nucleotides match TRBD2. Germline values: CDR1 DFQATT, CDR2 SNEGSKA (reference sequence). CDR3 length: 16 residues. Germline trimming cut 3 bases from V and 5 bases from J; bases unmatched to any gene: 11. CDR3 coding DNA: TGCAGTGCTAGGGGGATAGCGGGAGTAACCCACAATGAGCAGTTCTTC. Protein: CSARGIAGVTHNEQFF.

This clonotype was picked up one time. This chain joins TRBV5-1 and TRBJ2-3; possibly TRBD2 for D (5 bases). Germline V lookup: CDR1 SGHRS, CDR2 YFSETQ. This CDR3 spans 14 amino acids. Between the trimmed V and J ends, which lost 4 bases and 6 bases, there was a span of 15 bases. CDR3 sequence reads: CASSVTSPADTQYF. The CDR3 bases are TGCGCCAGCAGCGTAACTAGTCCAGCCGATACGCAGTATTTT.

This clonotype was recorded once. The chain uses TRBV6-6 and TRBJ2-3, with 12 bases lining up with TRBD2. The V and J ends lost 6 bases and 3 bases, in that order; junction bases with no gene match: 4. The V gene's germline CDR1 is MNHNY and CDR2 SVGAGI (reference sequence). CDR3 size: 15 residues. The CDR3 DNA reads as TGTGCCAGCAGAAGGACTAGCGGGATAACAGATACGCAGTATTTT. Translation: CASRRTSGITDTQYF.

The rearrangement links TRBV20-1 to TRBJ1-4; maybe TRBD1 (6 bases). Trimming shortened V by 1 base and J by 10 bases, and 19 bases separated the two germline ends. Germline V gene lookup returns CDR1 DFQATT and CDR2 SNEGSKA (reference sequence). The CDR3 consists of 15 residues. This CDR3 is CSARVPGAVGGKLFF. In DNA, the CDR3 is TGCAGTGCTAGAGTCCCCGGTGCCGTAGGGGGAAAACTGTTTTTT.

The V call is TRBV5-1, the J call TRBJ1-5; D is uncertain. CDR3 length equals 15 residues. The V end was cut by 5 bases, the J end by 4 bases, with 16 bases between. Germline-derived CDR1 and CDR2 are SGHRS and YFSETQ. The CDR3 protein is CASSQEGRPNQPQHF. Written as DNA, the CDR3 is TGCGCCAGCAGTCAGGAGGGCAGGCCTAATCAGCCCCAGCATTTT.

The chain recombines TRBV4-1 with TRBJ2-5; unclear D gene. The assigned J gene may be wrong: the sequence end matches TRBJ2-7 better. Germline CDR1 and CDR2: MGHRA and YSYEKL. This CDR3 is built from 13 residues. The CDR3 DNA follows: TGCGCCAGCAGCCAACCTGGGAACGACGAGCAGTACTTC. Protein sequence: CASSQPGNDEQYF.

V and J are TRBV3-1 and TRBJ2-5; 9 bases are shared with TRBD2. The CDR3 has 16 amino acids. The germline V gene encodes CDR1 LGHDT and CDR2 YNNKEL (reference sequence). With 0 bases clipped from V and 6 bases from J, the junction kept 8 bases outside the gene matches. CDR3 coding DNA: TGTGCCAGCAGCCAAGATAGTAGCGGGGGTATACAGACCCAGTACTTC. Encoded protein: CASSQDSSGGIQTQYF.

The chain joins TRBV28 to TRBJ2-4; a weak D match, TRBD2 (6 bases). CDR1 is MDHEN, CDR2 SYDVKM, per germline. Trimming stripped 2 bases from V and 4 bases from J, with 12 bases between. The CDR3 sequence is 15 residues long. For the CDR3, the DNA is TGTGCCAGCAGTTTAATACTAGCTTCTAAAAACATTCAGTACTTC. This gives the protein CASSLILASKNIQYF.

V and J are TRBV10-3 and TRBJ1-1; 7 nucleotides match TRBD1. CDR3 length: 14 amino acids. Looked up from germline, CDR1 is ENHRY and CDR2 is SYGVKD. Trimming removed 6 bases from V and 1 base from J; junction bases left unmatched: 5. CDR3 coding DNA: TGTGCCATCAGCCAGGGACAGAGGAACACTGAAGCTTTCTTT. Translation gives CAISQGQRNTEAFF.